Included here is one T cell receptor beta chain sequence, with context. Trimming left V 5 bases short and J 2 bases short, with 13 bases between. The CDR3 is made up of 16 amino acids. Germline V gene lookup returns CDR1 SGHTA and CDR2 FQGNSA. Original handling: Counts of nucleated cells, estimated from reference gene primer amplification, were obtained. Generated by immunoSEQ multiplex PCR, the TCRdb table keeps only in-frame clones and is missing some. V, J and clone size were drawn from that table, and D and trimming were deduced from the DNA. The data hold approximately 150,000 clones, with less than 85% observed a single time. The data were taken from a study of blood T cell repertoires in COVID-19. Study as a whole: Some COVID-19 samples were acute and others convalescent; all came from the United States, Italy and Spain. The analysed material was cDNA or gDNA that came from T cells, B-cell-depleted T cells, or PBMCs.

The receptor was derived from an elderly woman with acute or convalescent COVID-19. Material for sequencing was peripheral blood. The chain carries TRBV7-2 and TRBJ2-6, with D perhaps matching TRBD2 (6 bases). Here the CDR3 reads CASSPIGGPGANVLTF. The CDR3 DNA follows: TGTGCCAGCAGCCCGATCGGGGGACCTGGGGCCAACGTCCTGACTTTC.